A single sample is the source of the 7 T cell receptor beta chains below, sequenced in a study of response to subunit inactivated influenza vaccine. TCRdb re-derived calls from the RT-PCR reads in MiXCR, one entry per CDR3 protein. The repertoire includes under 800,000 distinct CDR3 sequences, around 14% of them detected once, and 5.5% to 7% sits in the top ten. The source was PBMCs from blood, collected 14 to 15 days before vaccination. These receptors were taken from a man aged 45-60 years who received an inactivated influenza vaccine.

The chain uses TRBV6-1 and TRBJ1-3; TRBD1 aligns across 9 bases. V gave up 6 bases and J gave up 7 bases; unmatched junction bases: 16. The CDR3 length is 17 residues. CDR1 is MNHNS, CDR2 SASEGT, per germline. The CDR3 DNA follows: TGTGCCAGCAGACCCACAGGGGGCGGATCTGAAGTCAACACCATATATTTT. It is translated as CASRPTGGGSEVNTIYF.

The chain joins TRBV12-3 or TRBV12-4 to TRBJ2-2; TRBD1 is a possible D gene (6 bases). V lost 1 base and J 1 base, leaving 10 bases between the germline ends. CDR3 length: 16 residues. Here the CDR3 reads CASSLEVTGNTGELFF. In DNA, the CDR3 is TGTGCCAGCAGTTTAGAGGTGACAGGGAACACCGGGGAGCTGTTTTTT.

This chain joins TRBV27 and TRBJ2-2; D is perhaps TRBD2 (5 bases). Germline assignment: CDR1 MNHEY and CDR2 SMNVEV (reference sequence). The CDR3 sequence is 16 residues long. The V end was cut by 5 bases, the J end by 7 bases, with 20 bases between. Here the CDR3 DNA reads TGTGCCAGCAGTGGGGATCCGGGTCTAGCCTACGGGGAGCTGTTTTTT. It codes for CASSGDPGLAYGELFF.

This clonotype was found many times. This chain joins TRBV4-3 and TRBJ1-2, with a possible D match to TRBD1 (5 bases). Germline V lookup: CDR1 LGHNA, CDR2 YSLEER. Deletions cut 0 bases from V and 7 bases from J, with 12 bases between. This CDR3 region has 14 residues. CDR3 sequence reads: CASSQDRDLPGYTF. DNA of the CDR3: TGCGCCAGCAGCCAAGACCGGGACCTTCCTGGCTACACCTTC.

This chain links TRBV6-2 or TRBV6-3 with TRBJ1-2, with D tentatively TRBD1 (5 bases). Between the trimmed V and J ends, which lost 9 bases and 4 bases, there was a span of 15 bases. The CDR3 is made up of 13 amino acids. Germline assignment: CDR1 MNHEY and CDR2 SVGEGT. The CDR3 region is CASVAGFGYGYTF. The CDR3 nucleotides are TGTGCCAGTGTAGCAGGGTTCGGCTATGGCTACACCTTC.

V usage is TRBV9 and J usage is TRBJ2-1; 8 bases are shared with TRBD2. Germline loops: CDR1 SGDLS, CDR2 YYNGEE. The ends lost 6 bases at V and 4 bases at J; junction bases unmatched: 12. CDR3 length: 16 amino acids. As DNA, the CDR3 is TGTGCCAGCACCCCCCTCTTGGCGGGAGGTTACAATGAGCAGTTCTTC. This translates into CASTPLLAGGYNEQFF.

This chain joins TRBV6-1 and TRBJ2-2; 8 bases match TRBD1. V shed 4 bases and J 6 bases; nucleotides not matched to a gene: 7. From germline, CDR1 is MNHNS and CDR2 SASEGT. There are 15 residues in the CDR3. The CDR3 sequence: CASSGQGKVAGELFF. The CDR3 DNA sequence: TGTGCCAGCAGTGGACAGGGGAAGGTAGCCGGGGAGCTGTTTTTT.